The rows below give T cell receptor beta chains drawn from one sample of a study of blood T cell repertoires in COVID-19. The table came from immunoSEQ multiplex PCR; TCRdb's copy has only in-frame clones and leaves some out. The table has some 200,000 clones, roughly 84% seen once; the top ten hold around 9.5%. The source material was peripheral blood. Every receptor here comes from a woman of 80 years or more with acute or convalescent COVID-19. The CDR3 runs from the conserved cysteine through the conserved F or W. The D gene is left open where the match is weak. Size tells how often a clone was seen (once, few, many) or the class of an expanded clone, and some rows leave it out.

cdr3_nt cdr3_aa d_call v_call clone_size j_call
TGTGCCAGCAGTCCCGGACAGGGCCACTCCTACGAGCAGTACTTC CASSPGQGHSYEQYF TRBD1 TRBV27 - TRBJ2-7
TGTGCCAGCAGCCCCGGGGTCCGCGACGAGCAGTACTTC CASSPGVRDEQYF - TRBV12-3/TRBV12-4 - TRBJ2-7
TGCGCCAGCAGCCGATCCGGGACTAGCGGGGGGGGAGAGACCCAGTACTTC CASSRSGTSGGGETQYF TRBD2 TRBV4-3 - TRBJ2-5
TGTGCCAGCAGTTCATCCTTAGCGGGGGGCGGGTTTGAGCAGTTCTTC CASSSSLAGGGFEQFF TRBD2 TRBV6-5 - TRBJ2-1
TGTGCCAGTAGTATAGATTCGGACCCGGGGACTGAAGCTTTCTTT CASSIDSDPGTEAFF - TRBV19 - TRBJ1-1
TGCAGTGCTAGACGGTTAAGTCAGTTCTTC CSARRLSQFF - TRBV20-1 - TRBJ2-1
TGTGCCAGCAGTAACCTATTGGGGGGGACCCAGTACTTC CASSNLLGGTQYF - TRBV25-1 - TRBJ2-5
TGTGCCAGCAGTTACTCACAGAATCAGCCCCAGCATTTT CASSYSQNQPQHF - TRBV6-5 - TRBJ1-5
TGCGCCAGCAGCCCACTTCGTAGGGGAAGGGACACCGGGGAGCTGTTTTTT CASSPLRRGRDTGELFF - TRBV5-1 - TRBJ2-2
TGTGCCAGCAGGGGAGAGGGTTTATCCTATAATTCACCCCTCCACTTT CASRGEGLSYNSPLHF - TRBV27 - TRBJ1-6
TGTGCCAGCAGCCCCACTCTTGAGAACACTGAAGCTTTCTTT CASSPTLENTEAFF - TRBV6-2/TRBV6-3 - TRBJ1-1
TGTGCCAGCAGTTTAGGGACTAGCGGGGGAGATACGCAGTATTTT CASSLGTSGGDTQYF TRBD2 TRBV28 - TRBJ2-3
TGTGCCAGTAGTATGGCGTCCCTCAGCGGGAGGGGGAATACGCAGTATTTT CASSMASLSGRGNTQYF TRBD2 TRBV19 - TRBJ2-3
TGTGCCAGCAGCTTACGTGCGGGGGGCTACTATGGCTACACCTTC CASSLRAGGYYGYTF - TRBV7-2 few TRBJ1-2
TGTGCCAGCATGGGCATCTATGGCTACACCTTC CASMGIYGYTF - TRBV6-5 - TRBJ1-2
TGTGCCAGCACCCCGGGGGGTGTAGTTGGCTACACCTTC CASTPGGVVGYTF - TRBV27 - TRBJ1-2
TGTGCCAGCAGACCCCCGGGACAGGCGGCCTATGGCTACACCTTC CASRPPGQAAYGYTF TRBD1 TRBV6-5 - TRBJ1-2
TGTGCCACCAGCGGCGGGACTAGCGACCCCGGGGAGCTGTTTTTT CATSGGTSDPGELFF TRBD2 TRBV15 - TRBJ2-2
TGTGCCAGCAGCTACACCCCGGGACAGGGTCGTGGCTACACCTTC CASSYTPGQGRGYTF TRBD1 TRBV7-9 - TRBJ1-2
TGTGCCAGCAGTGAACTCTACGAGCAGTACTTC CASSELYEQYF - TRBV2 - TRBJ2-7
TGTGCCAGCAGCCAAGGATCCTTCCTAGGGAACACTGAAGCTTTCTTT CASSQGSFLGNTEAFF - TRBV4-2 once TRBJ1-1
TGCAGCGTCGCCCGACAGGTGAACACTGAAGCTTTCTTT CSVARQVNTEAFF - TRBV29-1 - TRBJ1-1
TGTGCCAGCAGGACAGGGGGAGGGAGCACTGAAGCTTTCTTT CASRTGGGSTEAFF TRBD1 TRBV6-6 few TRBJ1-1
TGTGCCAGTAGTTTACAAGCAAGGGGATCTCTACCTGGCTACACCTTC CASSLQARGSLPGYTF - TRBV19 - TRBJ1-2
TGTGCCAGCAGCTTAGAGGGACAGGGCTTTCGTGGCTACACCTTC CASSLEGQGFRGYTF TRBD1 TRBV11-2 - TRBJ1-2
TGTGCCAGCAGCTCCAGTGACGGGGAAAAACTGTTTTTT CASSSSDGEKLFF - TRBV5-4 - TRBJ1-4
TGTGCCAGCAAGCCAGGAAGGGGCCGCCTCGGGGAGCTGTTTTTT CASKPGRGRLGELFF - TRBV3-1/TRBV3-2 - TRBJ2-2
TGTGCCAGCAGTTCCTTGACGCAGTATTTT CASSSLTQYF - TRBV12-3/TRBV12-4 - TRBJ2-3
TGCAGCGTTGGGGGACTAACGGGCTACGAGCAGTACTTC CSVGGLTGYEQYF TRBD2 TRBV29-1 - TRBJ2-7
TGTGCCATCAGCCGAGGGGGGGAAGGCTACACCTTC CAISRGGEGYTF - TRBV10-3 once TRBJ1-2
TGCGCCAGCAGCATGGGGACTAGCGGGAGAACCGGGGAGCTGTTTTTT CASSMGTSGRTGELFF TRBD2 TRBV5-1 few TRBJ2-2
TGTGCCAGTAGTATTAGGAGGAACTATGGCTACACCTTC CASSIRRNYGYTF - TRBV19 once TRBJ1-2
TGCGCCAGCAGCTCGGGACAGCCCACAGATACGCAGTATTTT CASSSGQPTDTQYF TRBD1 TRBV5-1 - TRBJ2-3